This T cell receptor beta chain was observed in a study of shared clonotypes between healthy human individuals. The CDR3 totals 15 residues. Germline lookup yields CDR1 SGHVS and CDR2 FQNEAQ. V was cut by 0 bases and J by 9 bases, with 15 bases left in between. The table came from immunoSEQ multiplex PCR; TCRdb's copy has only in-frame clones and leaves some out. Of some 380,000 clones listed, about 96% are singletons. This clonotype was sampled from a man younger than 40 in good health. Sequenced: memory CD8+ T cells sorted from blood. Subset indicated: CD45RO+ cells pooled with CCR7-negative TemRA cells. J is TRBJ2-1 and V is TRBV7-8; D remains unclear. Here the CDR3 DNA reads TGTGCCAGCAGCTTAGCCGCGGACGCTTTCAGTGAGCAGTTCTTC. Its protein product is CASSLAADAFSEQFF.